The present TCR beta chain was sequenced within a study of cytotoxic CD8 clonotypes in ibrutinib-treated CLL. At the level of the study: Some 10 relapsed/refractory, some 14 treatment-naive; around 18 IGHV unmutated. Recorded responses included approximately 25 partial and 2 complete; following median approximately six years, roughly 15 stayed remitted and roughly 12 progressed.

Germline-derived CDR1 and CDR2 are SGHVS and FQNEAQ. Trimming cost V 1 base and J 0 bases, with 13 bases left between them. The CDR3 spans 16 residues. Clones were read by immunoSEQ multiplex PCR, and TCRdb kept only the in-frame ones, dropping some. The data show 100,000 to 150,000 clones, 70% to 90% seen once. This clone was seen only once. Its antigen remains unknown. Overall study findings and caveats: A rise in clonality was seen at ibrutinib response, and a fall back toward baseline was seen at progression. Baseline values of clonality outstripped age-matched healthy donors and followed circulating CD8+ T-cell counts.

The sample was PBMCs, taken after 24 months of ibrutinib treatment. This receptor was taken from a human donor with chronic lymphocytic leukemia. The rearrangement joins TRBV7-8 to TRBJ2-7; D is unresolved. Here the CDR3 reads CASSLGSGSFSYEQYF. The CDR3 nucleotides read TGTGCCAGCAGCTTAGGGTCAGGATCCTTCTCCTACGAGCAGTACTTC.